Listed below are T cell receptor beta chains from one sample, sequenced in a study of technical replicates of blood from a handful of donors. Some clones are missing from TCRdb's copy, which holds only in-frame ones; the method was immunoSEQ multiplex PCR. Of roughly 90,000 clones in the sample, around 95% were seen once. Sequencing used T cells isolated from PBMCs. The origin of the receptors is a human donor in good health. Each CDR3 is given with its conserved first and last residue. A D gene is named only where the DNA matches it firmly. Clone size is given for some rows only: seen once, a few or many times, or a class if the clone is expanded.

v_call	clone_size	j_call	d_call	cdr3_aa	cdr3_nt
TRBV28	.	TRBJ2-3	TRBD2	CASSPGLASTDTQYF	TGTGCCAGCAGTCCCGGACTAGCTAGCACAGATACGCAGTATTTT
TRBV5-5	.	TRBJ2-3	TRBD2	CASSLGLAGNTDTQYF	TGTGCCAGCAGCTTGGGACTAGCGGGGAATACAGATACGCAGTATTTT
TRBV2	once	TRBJ2-2	.	CASSVLIVTGELFF	TGTGCCAGCAGTGTTTTAATAGTCACCGGGGAGCTGTTTTTT
TRBV28	.	TRBJ2-5	TRBD1	CASSPNRGQETQYF	TGTGCCAGCAGCCCGAACAGGGGACAAGAGACCCAGTACTTC
TRBV28	.	TRBJ2-7	.	CASRNTLGREQYF	TGTGCCAGCAGGAACACACTAGGGAGGGAGCAGTACTTC
TRBV19	.	TRBJ2-1	.	CASSIRHSAGESNEQFF	TGTGCCAGTAGTATTCGGCATTCGGCAGGGGAGTCTAATGAGCAGTTCTTC
TRBV6-6	.	TRBJ2-1	.	CASSYGQNSYNEQFF	TGTGCCAGCAGTTACGGGCAGAACTCCTACAATGAGCAGTTCTTC
TRBV6-1	.	TRBJ2-2	TRBD1	CASSRTGRDRELFF	TGTGCCAGCAGTCGGACAGGGAGAGACCGGGAGCTGTTTTTT
TRBV11-2	.	TRBJ2-2	.	CASSLVGVANMGPGELFF	TGTGCCAGCAGCTTAGTAGGGGTGGCCAACATGGGGCCCGGGGAGCTGTTTTTT
TRBV5-1	.	TRBJ2-3	.	CASSFSSSSTDTQYF	TGCGCCAGCAGCTTTTCTAGCTCGAGCACAGATACGCAGTATTTT
TRBV28	.	TRBJ1-2	.	CASREGIGDYGYTF	TGTGCCAGCAGGGAAGGGATAGGGGACTATGGCTACACCTTC
TRBV5-3	.	TRBJ2-7	TRBD2	CARSLSSAGTSGLEQYF	TGTGCCAGAAGCTTATCGTCTGCCGGGACTAGCGGGCTCGAGCAGTACTTC
TRBV5-1	.	TRBJ2-5	.	CASSLDGVGQETQYF	TGCGCCAGCAGCTTGGACGGGGTGGGCCAAGAGACCCAGTACTTC
TRBV5-4	.	TRBJ2-7	.	CASSLIGSSYEQYF	TGTGCCAGCAGCTTGATTGGCAGCTCCTACGAGCAGTACTTC
TRBV7-9	.	TRBJ1-6	.	CASSLAGATQDSPLHF	TGTGCCAGCAGCTTAGCGGGGGCAACCCAGGATTCACCCCTCCACTTT
TRBV19	.	TRBJ2-2	TRBD1	CATRTTWTGSESGELFF	TGTGCCACCAGGACGACCTGGACAGGGTCTGAAAGCGGGGAGCTGTTTTTT
TRBV6-5	.	TRBJ1-6	TRBD1	CASTTGVSPLHF	TGTGCCAGCACCACAGGGGTGTCACCCCTCCACTTT
TRBV12-5	.	TRBJ1-5	.	CASGLAFEYSNQPQHF	TGTGCTAGTGGTTTGGCCTTCGAGTATAGCAATCAGCCCCAGCATTTT
TRBV16	.	TRBJ1-2	.	CASSQYALTVNYGYTF	TGTGCCAGCAGCCAATATGCCTTGACAGTTAACTATGGCTACACCTTC
TRBV5-1	.	TRBJ1-5	.	CASSLDVGNQPQHF	TGCGCCAGCAGCCTGGACGTAGGCAATCAGCCCCAGCATTTT
TRBV5-1	.	TRBJ1-1	.	CASSLEQLNTEAFF	TGCGCCAGCAGCTTGGAACAGTTGAACACTGAAGCTTTCTTT
TRBV7-3	.	TRBJ2-5	TRBD2	CASSQLAGVNETQYF	TGTGCCAGCAGCCAACTAGCGGGGGTAAACGAGACCCAGTACTTC
TRBV6-5	.	TRBJ2-2	.	CASSFNLYTGELFF	TGTGCCAGCAGCTTCAACCTATACACCGGGGAGCTGTTTTTT
TRBV18	.	TRBJ1-1	.	CASSPRTENTEAFF	TGTGCCAGCTCACCACGAACTGAGAACACTGAAGCTTTCTTT
TRBV29-1	.	TRBJ2-1	TRBD2	CSVEVAGEQFF	TGCAGCGTAGAAGTAGCGGGGGAACAGTTCTTC
TRBV19	.	TRBJ2-7	.	CASSKVGRKGTYEQYF	TGTGCCAGTAGTAAGGTGGGCAGGAAGGGGACCTACGAGCAGTACTTC
TRBV11-3	.	TRBJ2-3	TRBD2	CASSPPPSGGNTDTQYF	TGTGCCAGCAGCCCACCTCCTAGCGGGGGGAACACAGATACGCAGTATTTT
TRBV6-4	.	TRBJ2-1	.	CASSEGTAENYNEQFF	TGTGCCAGCAGTGAAGGTACAGCCGAGAACTACAATGAGCAGTTCTTC
TRBV5-1	.	TRBJ2-1	.	CASSDTGLHEQFF	TGCGCCAGCAGCGACACAGGGTTACATGAGCAGTTCTTC
TRBV7-9	.	TRBJ1-2	.	CASSLKASGKYDYTF	TGTGCCAGCAGCTTAAAAGCCTCAGGGAAGTATGACTACACCTTC
TRBV5-6	.	TRBJ1-1	TRBD1	CASSTGQGHVNTEAFF	TGTGCCAGCAGCACCGGACAGGGACATGTGAACACTGAAGCTTTCTTT
TRBV11-2	.	TRBJ2-3	TRBD2	CASSLVIAGGLTDTQYF	TGTGCCAGCAGCTTAGTAATAGCGGGGGGTTTGACAGATACGCAGTATTTT
TRBV7-2	.	TRBJ2-3	TRBD2	CASSPSSGSTDTQYF	TGTGCCAGCAGCCCATCTAGCGGGAGCACAGATACGCAGTATTTT
TRBV20-1	.	TRBJ1-2	.	CSARVPYGYTF	TGCAGTGCCCGGGTCCCCTATGGCTACACCTTC
TRBV5-6	.	TRBJ1-1	TRBD1	CASSRYWTGRKTEAFF	TGTGCCAGCAGCAGATATTGGACAGGTAGAAAAACTGAAGCTTTCTTT
TRBV5-1	.	TRBJ2-1	TRBD2	CASSFLGTSGPYNEQFF	TGCGCCAGCAGCTTCCTCGGGACTAGCGGACCCTACAATGAGCAGTTCTTC
TRBV29-1	.	TRBJ2-7	TRBD1	CSVRTGGEKSGVYEQYF	TGCAGCGTAAGGACAGGGGGCGAAAAAAGCGGCGTCTACGAGCAGTACTTC
TRBV6-5	.	TRBJ2-7	.	CASSTAYEQYF	TGTGCCAGCAGTACAGCCTACGAGCAGTACTTC
TRBV5-1	.	TRBJ2-3	.	CASSVEGPGTDTQYF	TGCGCCAGCAGCGTGGAGGGGCCTGGCACAGATACGCAGTATTTT
TRBV9	.	TRBJ2-3	.	CASSVGGDGDTQYF	TGTGCCAGCAGCGTTGGAGGGGACGGAGATACGCAGTATTTT
TRBV29-1	.	TRBJ2-3	TRBD1	CSVRQGPTDTQYF	TGCAGCGTTCGACAGGGCCCCACAGATACGCAGTATTTT
TRBV6-5	.	TRBJ1-1	.	CASSGQTMNTEAFF	TGTGCCAGCAGTGGCCAGACTATGAACACTGAAGCTTTCTTT
TRBV4-1	.	TRBJ2-1	TRBD1	CASSQDEGASYNEQFF	TGCGCCAGCAGCCAAGATGAGGGGGCATCCTACAATGAGCAGTTCTTC
TRBV7-2	.	TRBJ2-7	TRBD2	CASSSLAGATYEQYF	TGTGCCAGCAGCTCTCTAGCGGGGGCGACCTACGAGCAGTACTTC
TRBV7-6	.	TRBJ2-7	.	CASSSSGDEQYF	TGTGCCAGCAGCTCATCCGGGGACGAGCAGTACTTC
TRBV6-1	.	TRBJ1-1	.	CASSDLPRNTEAFF	TGTGCCAGCAGTGATCTCCCTCGGAACACTGAAGCTTTCTTT
TRBV4-1	once	TRBJ1-1	.	CASSQPTDMNTEAFF	TGCGCCAGCAGCCAACCGACAGATATGAACACTGAAGCTTTCTTT
TRBV4-1	once	TRBJ2-6	.	CASSQGAAISGANVLTF	TGCGCCAGCAGCCAAGGAGCAGCGATCTCTGGGGCCAACGTCCTGACTTTC
TRBV7-9	.	TRBJ1-2	TRBD1	CASSLVGQGAFGYTF	TGTGCCAGCAGCTTAGTAGGACAGGGGGCGTTTGGCTACACCTTC
TRBV5-1	once	TRBJ2-7	TRBD1	CASSLGPGQGYEQYF	TGCGCCAGCAGCTTGGGGCCGGGACAGGGATACGAGCAGTACTTC
TRBV30	.	TRBJ1-2	.	CAWVGGLAYGYTF	TGTGCCTGGGTGGGGGGGCTGGCCTATGGCTACACCTTC